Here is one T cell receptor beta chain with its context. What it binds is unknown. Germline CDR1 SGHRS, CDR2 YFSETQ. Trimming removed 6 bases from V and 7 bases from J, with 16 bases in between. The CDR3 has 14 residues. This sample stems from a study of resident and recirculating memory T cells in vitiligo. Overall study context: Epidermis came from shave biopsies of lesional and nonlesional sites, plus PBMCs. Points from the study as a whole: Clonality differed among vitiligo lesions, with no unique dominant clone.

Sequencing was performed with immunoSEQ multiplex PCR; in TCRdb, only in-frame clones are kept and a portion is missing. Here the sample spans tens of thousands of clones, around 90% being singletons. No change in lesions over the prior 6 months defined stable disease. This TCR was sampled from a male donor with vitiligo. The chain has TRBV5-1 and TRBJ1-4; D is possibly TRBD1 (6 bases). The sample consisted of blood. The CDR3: CASTRGGQGEKLFF. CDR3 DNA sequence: TGCGCCAGCACCCGGGGGGGGCAGGGTGAAAAACTGTTTTTT.